Each of the 4 T cell receptor beta chains below was sequenced from the same sample in a study of blood T cell repertoires in COVID-19. The protocol was immunoSEQ multiplex PCR, while the TCRdb copy is restricted to in-frame clones and leaves out a portion. The sample holds 300,000 to 350,000 clones, 80% to 95% seen once. The sequencing sample was made of peripheral blood. The origin of the receptors is a woman aged 25-40 years with COVID-19, enrolled during active disease.

The rearrangement links TRBV6-4 to TRBJ1-1; D might be TRBD1 (6 bases). The V and J ends lost 4 bases and 4 bases respectively, with 10 bases between them. The CDR3 has 13 residues. The V gene's germline CDR1 is MRHNA and CDR2 SNTAGT. The CDR3 DNA reads as TGTGCCAGCAGTGTCTTCAGGGGCACTGAAGCTTTCTTT. As protein: CASSVFRGTEAFF.

The chain links TRBV13 to TRBJ2-3, with 15 bases fitting TRBD2. CDR1 and CDR2 (germline): PRHDT, FYEKMQ (reference sequence). Germline trimming cut 2 bases from V and 5 bases from J; bases unmatched to any gene: 8. The CDR3 runs 18 residues. CDR3: CASSLRSGLAGGIDTQYF. The CDR3 nucleotides read TGTGCCAGCAGCTTACGCTCCGGACTAGCGGGAGGGATAGATACGCAGTATTTT.

The chain combines TRBV28 with TRBJ2-7; 9 bases fit TRBD1. The trim removed 7 bases at V and 2 bases at J, leaving 6 bases unmatched. The CDR3 is 14 residues long. In germline, CDR1 is MDHEN, CDR2 SYDVKM. The CDR3 region has the DNA TGTGCCAGCACCCTGACAGGGGGGGCCTACGAGCAGTACTTC. Encoded protein: CASTLTGGAYEQYF.

The V gene is TRBV7-9, the J gene TRBJ1-5; no clear D gene. Germline V gene lookup returns CDR1 SEHNR and CDR2 FQNEAQ (reference sequence). Trimming took 8 bases from V and 0 from J, leaving 26 bases between them. This CDR3 contains 19 residues. The CDR3 DNA reads as TGTGCCAGCCCGGCCTGGCAGGATCTATATCCTTATAGCAATCAGCCCCAGCATTTT. Amino acids: CASPAWQDLYPYSNQPQHF.